This TCR beta chain was retrieved from a study of vaccination effects on CD4 cells after COVID-19. Study context: ViraFEST assay sequencing came after antigen-specific CD4+ T cells were expanded with viral peptide pools. PBMC were cultured at a few million per well with about 10 IU/ml IL-2 and 9.5 to 10 ug/ml peptides.

The CDR3 runs to 14 residues. CDR1 and CDR2 (germline): KGHSH, LQKENI. V lost 4 bases and J lost 1, with 10 bases in between. The protocol was immunoSEQ multiplex PCR, while the TCRdb copy is restricted to in-frame clones and leaves out a portion. This sample has some 27,000 clones, with roughly two thirds found just once. Note on this clone: The antigen is unknown.

With 9 to 11 days of culture completed, CD4+ T cells were isolated. The healthy vaccine recipients, who had no prior SARS-CoV-2 infection, showed negative nucleocapsid antibodies. V gene TRBV18 combines with J gene TRBJ1-1, with a weak D call TRBD1 (6 bases). The sequences come from CD4+ T cells from PBMCs cultured without peptide, collected before COVID-19 vaccination. This clonotype originated in a human donor who received a COVID-19 vaccine. The CDR3 nucleotides are TGTGCCAGCTCACTGTCCAGGGGGAACACTGAAGCTTTCTTT. Amino acid sequence: CASSLSRGNTEAFF.